This TCR beta chain was identified in a study of CD8+ T cells in alopecia areata. Study-wide points: Scalp sample data also include resident alphabeta T cells from normal skin. Scalp lesions, especially in alopecia totalis/universalis, had higher clonality than normal scalp. Sharing of TCR sequences between patients (possibly for HLA-related reasons) was less clear than in mice.

Sequencing used cDNA as its template, made by extracting RNA and reverse transcribing it. Measured with immunoSEQ multiplex PCR; TCRdb has only the in-frame clones, and not every one. The sample includes about 200,000 clones, approximately 60% of them seen just once. Trimming at V came to 5 bases and at J to 1 base, leaving 13 bases not matched to a gene. Germline V gene data show CDR1 as MNHEY and CDR2 as SMNVEV (reference sequence). The CDR3 runs to 18 residues. Concerning this clone: Its antigen is unknown.

The chain employs TRBV27 and TRBJ2-5; 10 bases align to TRBD2. The sequencing sample was made of CD8+ T cells sorted from blood. The TCR originated in a human donor in good health. The CDR3 DNA reads TGTGCCAGCAGTCCTATGCGACTAGCGGGCCCTTCCCAAGAGACCCAGTACTTC. Protein product: CASSPMRLAGPSQETQYF.